This TCR beta chain was profiled in a study of cytomegalovirus exposure and HLA in healthy donors. Whole-study findings and limits: According to the study, some 160 TCR beta chains were cytomegalovirus-associated. CMV antigen specificity was confirmed in vitro for a few CMV-associated chains.

Although they were nominally healthy when sampled, donors likely had unrecorded immune exposures. Per germline, CDR1 MDHEN and CDR2 SYDVKM. The CDR3 runs 14 residues. V shed 6 bases and J shed 8 bases, with 19 bases lying between them. The PCR had 60 Vbeta and 13 Jbeta primers. TCRdb's copy holds only in-frame clones and misses some; the assay was immunoSEQ multiplex PCR. Among 150,000 to 160,000 clones listed, approximately 82% were seen once. Points on this clone: Its antigen is undetermined.

V usage is TRBV28 and J usage is TRBJ1-2; D unresolved. Material: PBMCs. The sequence came from a woman between 50 and 59 years old in good health and CMV-seropositive. CDR3 amino acids: CASSQPPVAGGYTF. In DNA, the CDR3 is TGTGCCAGCAGCCAACCACCGGTGGCGGGAGGCTACACCTTC.